The 21 T cell receptor beta chains presented below share a single source sample, sequenced in a study of cytomegalovirus exposure and HLA in healthy donors. The PCR made use of 60 Vbeta and 13 Jbeta primers. Some clones are missing from TCRdb's copy, which holds only in-frame ones; the method was immunoSEQ multiplex PCR. The sample records about 130,000 clones, roughly three quarters being singletons. The specimen was PBMCs. Source of these receptors: a woman aged 40 to 50 in good health and CMV-seronegative.

The gene calls are TRBV29-1 and TRBJ2-2, with D perhaps TRBD2 (6 bases). Trimming pared 5 bases from V and 4 bases from J, leaving 17 bases between. Germline CDR1 is SQVTM and CDR2 is ANQGSEA. This CDR3 comprises 15 residues. The CDR3 loop reads CSVLGDGSITGELFF. CDR3 sequence (DNA): TGCAGCGTTCTGGGGGACGGGAGCATCACCGGGGAGCTGTTTTTT.

J is TRBJ2-2 and V is TRBV10-1; D might be TRBD2 (6 bases). This CDR3 is built from 15 residues. V was trimmed by 3 bases and J by 2 bases, leaving 10 bases between them. Germline assignment: CDR1 WNHNN and CDR2 SYGVQD (reference sequence). CDR3 in DNA: TGCGCCAGCAGTGAAAGGCGGGGAAACACCGGGGAGCTGTTTTTT. It encodes CASSERRGNTGELFF.

This chain connects TRBV19 to TRBJ1-1, with 9 bases that match TRBD1. Germline V gives CDR1 LNHDA, CDR2 SQIVND (reference sequence). There are 13 residues in the CDR3. V lost 5 bases to trimming and J lost 3 bases; unmatched junction nucleotides: 1. CDR3 loop: CASSRTGDTEAFF. The CDR3 DNA follows: TGTGCCAGTAGTCGGACAGGGGACACTGAAGCTTTCTTT.

The gene calls are TRBV7-3 and TRBJ2-3; D unclear. The length of the CDR3 is 13 residues. Germline V gives CDR1 SGHTA, CDR2 FQGTGA. Trimming removed 1 base from V and 5 bases from J, with 7 bases in between. CDR3 DNA sequence: TGTGCCAGCAGCTTAATGGGCAGAGATACGCAGTATTTT. Protein product: CASSLMGRDTQYF.

The rearrangement joins TRBV28 to TRBJ2-7; 9 bases map to TRBD1. Germline V gives CDR1 MDHEN, CDR2 SYDVKM. The CDR3 has 13 amino acids. With 4 bases clipped from V and 6 bases from J, the junction kept 4 bases outside the gene matches. The DNA for the CDR3 is TGTGCCAGCAGTTCACAGGGGGCCCGCGAGCAGTACTTC. The encoded protein is CASSSQGAREQYF.

The chain uses TRBV19 and TRBJ1-2, with 9 bases matching TRBD1. Germline CDR1 LNHDA, CDR2 SQIVND (reference sequence). This CDR3 is built from 14 residues. After removal of 5 bases from V and 5 bases from J, the junction contained 6 bases not matched to a gene. CDR3 sequence reads: CASSWTGAGYGYTF. The CDR3 region has the DNA TGTGCCAGTAGTTGGACAGGGGCGGGGTATGGCTACACCTTC.

The genes are TRBV6-1 and TRBJ2-7; 7 bases are a match to TRBD2. From germline, CDR1 is MNHNS and CDR2 SASEGT. The CDR3 extends over 14 amino acids. With V trimmed by 5 bases and J by 4 bases, 8 bases remained unmatched. DNA of the CDR3: TGTGCCAGCAGTCCGACTAGCTTAACGTACGAGCAGTACTTC. This sequence encodes CASSPTSLTYEQYF.

The gene calls are TRBV7-7 and TRBJ2-3; 8 positions match TRBD2. The CDR3 is 15 amino acids. Trimming at V came to 5 bases and at J to 7 bases, leaving 11 bases not matched to a gene. Germline CDR1 reads SSHAT; CDR2 reads FNYEAQ (reference sequence). The CDR3 DNA is TGTGCCAGCAGCCCGACTAGCGCCCCGGCAAATACGCAGTATTTT. This sequence encodes CASSPTSAPANTQYF.

This clone showed up just once. J is TRBJ2-5 and V is TRBV18; D is perhaps TRBD2 (6 bases). Germline values: CDR1 KGHSH, CDR2 LQKENI. V was clipped by 3 bases and J by 2 bases, with 16 bases between them. CDR3 size: 16 residues. The CDR3 region is CASSPERNGLQETQYF. The CDR3 region has the DNA TGTGCCAGCTCACCTGAAAGGAATGGACTACAAGAGACCCAGTACTTC.

The chain is built from TRBV7-2 and TRBJ1-2; 9 bases match TRBD1. This CDR3 spans 17 amino acids. The trim removed 1 base at V and 6 bases at J, leaving 12 bases unmatched. Germline V gives CDR1 SGHTA, CDR2 FQGNSA. In nucleotides, the CDR3 is TGTGCCAGCAGCTTAGGGGGGTCACAGGGGGCAATTGATGGCTACACCTTC. Translating gives CASSLGGSQGAIDGYTF.

The chain links TRBV21-1 to TRBJ1-2; TRBD1 was called by the table and not checked on the DNA. TRBV21-1 is flagged as a pseudogene. The CDR3 length is 16 residues. CDR3 residues: CASSTRDRDVAGGYTF. The CDR3 DNA reads TGTGCCAGCAGCACCCGGGACAGGGATGTGGCGGGTGGCTACACCTTC.

There are a few counts of this clone. CDR3 nucleotides: TGTGCCAGCAGCCAAGGGGGCAGGGGGCAAGAAAAACTGTTTTTT. It encodes CASSQGGRGQEKLFF. The chain uses TRBV4-2 and TRBJ1-4, with 8 bases aligning to TRBD1. The V gene's germline CDR1 is LGHNA and CDR2 YNFKEQ. With V trimmed by 1 base and J by 8 bases, 6 bases remained unmatched. The CDR3 contains 15 residues.

This chain uses TRBV18 with TRBJ1-5; D is unresolved. CDR3 length: 15 amino acids. Germline V gives CDR1 KGHSH, CDR2 LQKENI. Trimming took off 2 bases at V and 4 bases at J, with 12 bases between the two ends. The CDR3 nucleotides are TGTGCCAGCTCACCATCGGGAGGACCTAATCAGCCCCAGCATTTT. Protein product: CASSPSGGPNQPQHF.

The chain is built from TRBV4-2 and TRBJ2-3, with D maybe TRBD2 (5 bases). Deletions cut 5 bases from V and 2 bases from J, with 14 bases between. Germline V lookup: CDR1 LGHNA, CDR2 YNFKEQ. The CDR3 is made up of 15 amino acids. The CDR3 DNA is TGTGCCAGCAGCTTTAGCGAGGTCGACACAGATACGCAGTATTTT. Protein product: CASSFSEVDTDTQYF.

V gene TRBV9 combines with J gene TRBJ1-2; TRBD1 agrees at 9 bases. The trim removed 7 bases at V and 7 bases at J, leaving 8 bases unmatched. This CDR3 is built from 13 residues. The V gene's germline CDR1 is SGDLS and CDR2 YYNGEE. DNA of the CDR3: TGTGCCAGCGGTAAACAGGGGGCCGGTGGCTACACCTTC. It specifies CASGKQGAGGYTF.

The genes are TRBV7-2 and TRBJ1-5; no definite D call. The V end was cut by 2 bases, the J end by 0 bases, with 2 bases between. Germline V lookup: CDR1 SGHTA, CDR2 FQGNSA. This CDR3 spans 13 amino acids. This chain's CDR3 is CASSLHSNQPQHF. The CDR3, as DNA: TGTGCCAGCAGCTTACATAGCAATCAGCCCCAGCATTTT.

J is TRBJ2-3 and V is TRBV19, with 10 bases that match TRBD1. From germline, CDR1 is LNHDA and CDR2 SQIVND (reference sequence). CDR3 length: 16 residues. The J segment lost 0 bases and the V segment lost 10 bases, leaving 10 bases of the junction unmatched. The CDR3 spells CATRDRGSSSTDTQYF. The DNA for the CDR3 is TGTGCCACCCGGGACAGGGGCTCTTCTAGCACAGATACGCAGTATTTT.

This chain connects TRBV27 to TRBJ1-4, with D perhaps matching TRBD1 (5 bases). Germline CDR1 and CDR2: MNHEY and SMNVEV (reference sequence). The V and J ends lost 6 bases and 10 bases respectively, with 9 bases between them. The CDR3 consists of 11 residues. The CDR3 DNA reads TGTGCCAGCAGCGACAGTCGAAAACTGTTTTTT. The encoded protein is CASSDSRKLFF.

This rearrangement joins TRBV10-2 to TRBJ2-5, with 11 bases matching TRBD1. V was pared by 3 bases and J by 4 bases, with 4 bases of the junction left unmatched. This CDR3 is built from 15 residues. Per germline, CDR1 WSHSY and CDR2 SAAADI. In nucleotides, the CDR3 is TGCGCCAGCAGTGACCTAGGACAGGGGGCAGAGACCCAGTACTTC. As protein: CASSDLGQGAETQYF.

This clone was recorded a few times. J is TRBJ2-7 and V is TRBV5-1; tentative D call: TRBD2 (7 bases). Germline-derived CDR1 and CDR2 are SGHRS and YFSETQ. Trimming shortened V by 4 bases and J by 4 bases, and 12 bases separated the two germline ends. The CDR3 has 13 amino acids. CDR3 in DNA: TGCGCCAGCAGCAGGGGGGAGGGTTACGAGCAGTACTTC. Amino acids: CASSRGEGYEQYF.

J is TRBJ1-6 and V is TRBV10-3, with 8 bases matching TRBD1. CDR3 length equals 22 residues. J was trimmed by 0 bases and V by 2 bases; bases with no gene match: 18. Germline-derived CDR1 and CDR2 are ENHRY and SYGVKD. Here the CDR3 DNA reads TGTGCCATCAGTGAGGCAACCGGGACAGGTCTCGGAGCAAGCTCCTATAATTCACCCCTCCACTTT. It specifies CAISEATGTGLGASSYNSPLHF.